These T cell receptor beta chains were read from a single sample in a study of T-cell reconstitution after alpha-beta-depleted transplantation in children. MiXCR was run by TCRdb on the PCR reads, yielding one entry per CDR3 protein. Of some 530,000 distinct CDR3 sequences listed, around 12% are singletons. Sequenced material: PBMCs from the stem cell graft donor, taken from the stem cell graft. The receptors derive from a human donor who donated a stem cell graft to a child with combined immunodeficiency. Both conserved end residues are part of each CDR3. The D gene is left open where the match is weak. Expanded clones get a size class; other rows say once, few or many, or leave the size out.

NA | TRBJ2-6 | 14 | TRBV20-1 | many | CSAREASGANVLTF | TGCAGTGCTAGAGAGGCCTCTGGGGCCAACGTCCTGACTTTC
NA | TRBJ2-7 | 15 | TRBV7-2 | few | CASSLVAANAYEQYF | TGTGCCAGCAGCTTAGTTGCAGCTAACGCCTACGAGCAGTACTTC
TRBD2 | TRBJ2-1 | 14 | TRBV13 | few | CASSPGTSGTEQFF | TGTGCCAGCAGCCCGGGGACTAGCGGGACTGAGCAGTTCTTC
NA | TRBJ1-1 | 15 | TRBV6-1 | few | CASSEALVLNTEAFF | TGTGCCAGCAGTGAAGCGTTAGTTTTGAACACTGAAGCTTTCTTT
NA | TRBJ2-1 | 12 | TRBV20-1 | many | CSASPVRREQFF | TGCAGTGCTAGCCCCGTCCGGCGTGAGCAGTTCTTC
NA | TRBJ2-5 | 11 | TRBV12-3/TRBV12-4 | many | CASSGGGTQYF | TGTGCCAGCAGTGGGGGCGGGACCCAGTACTTC
TRBD2 | TRBJ2-5 | 17 | TRBV10-2 | few | CASSHGAGESWGETQYF | TGCGCCAGCAGTCATGGGGCGGGGGAATCTTGGGGAGAGACCCAGTACTTC
NA | TRBJ2-3 | 15 | TRBV12-3/TRBV12-4 | NA | CASSLLGRYTDTQYF | TGTGCCAGCAGTTTATTAGGGAGATACACAGATACGCAGTATTTT
NA | TRBJ2-7 | 17 | TRBV11-2 | many | CASSLDVVRLVAYEQYF | TGTGCCAGCAGCTTAGATGTTGTTAGGCTCGTTGCCTACGAGCAGTACTTC
NA | TRBJ1-5 | 15 | TRBV6-2/TRBV6-3 | NA | CATSGQNFGPQPQHF | TGTGCCACTTCGGGCCAAAACTTCGGACCTCAGCCCCAGCATTTT
TRBD1 | TRBJ2-1 | 16 | TRBV5-1 | many | CASSVSPGQDYNEQFF | TGCGCCAGCAGCGTATCACCGGGACAGGACTACAATGAGCAGTTCTTC
TRBD1 | TRBJ1-5 | 16 | TRBV2 | NA | CASSRQGGRSNQPQHF | TGTGCCAGCAGTAGACAGGGGGGGAGAAGCAATCAGCCCCAGCATTTT
TRBD1 | TRBJ2-3 | 14 | TRBV5-6 | many | CASSLGQGRATQYF | TGTGCCAGCAGCTTAGGACAGGGAAGGGCTACGCAGTATTTT
NA | TRBJ2-1 | 12 | TRBV7-2 | NA | CASSSRLGEQFF | TGTGCCAGCAGCTCCAGGTTGGGTGAGCAGTTCTTC
TRBD1 | TRBJ2-2 | 16 | TRBV5-1 | few | CASSLARTGNTGELFF | TGCGCCAGCAGCTTGGCCCGGACAGGGAACACCGGGGAGCTGTTTTTT
NA | TRBJ2-5 | 13 | TRBV7-6 | few | CASSSSLQETQYF | TGTGCCAGCAGCTCATCGCTCCAAGAGACCCAGTACTTC
NA | TRBJ2-3 | 12 | TRBV7-6 | many | CASRNRADTQYF | TGTGCCAGCAGGAATCGGGCAGATACGCAGTATTTT
TRBD1 | TRBJ2-1 | 14 | TRBV11-2 | few | CASSLWDSFNEQFF | TGTGCCAGCAGCTTGTGGGACAGTTTCAATGAGCAGTTCTTC
NA | TRBJ1-1 | 15 | TRBV7-2 | few | CASSPGPGRDTEAFF | TGTGCCAGCAGCCCCGGTCCGGGGAGGGACACTGAAGCTTTCTTT
NA | TRBJ2-1 | 13 | TRBV12-3/TRBV12-4 | few | CASSLGAVTEQFF | TGTGCCAGCAGTTTAGGAGCGGTCACTGAGCAGTTCTTC
TRBD1 | TRBJ1-1 | 13 | TRBV29-1 | NA | CSAGTVRNTEAFF | TGCAGCGCAGGGACAGTCCGGAACACTGAAGCTTTCTTT
TRBD2 | TRBJ2-7 | 15 | TRBV12-3/TRBV12-4 | NA | CASAAGTRSDYEQYF | TGTGCCAGCGCGGCCGGGACTAGGTCGGACTACGAGCAGTACTTC